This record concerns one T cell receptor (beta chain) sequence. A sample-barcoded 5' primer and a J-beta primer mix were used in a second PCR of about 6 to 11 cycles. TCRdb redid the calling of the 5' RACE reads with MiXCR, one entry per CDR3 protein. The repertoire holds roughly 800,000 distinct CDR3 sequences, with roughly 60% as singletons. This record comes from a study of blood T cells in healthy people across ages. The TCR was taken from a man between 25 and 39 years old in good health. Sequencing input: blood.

The chain's CDR3 is CSAARQEETQYF. CDR3 nucleotide sequence: TGCAGTGCCGCCCGACAGGAAGAGACCCAGTACTTC. The V and J genes are TRBV20-1 and TRBJ2-5; possible D gene TRBD1, 6 bases. V lost 6 bases and J 3 bases, leaving 11 bases between the germline ends. This CDR3 has 12 amino acids. Germline CDR1 and CDR2: DFQATT and SNEGSKA (reference sequence).